A selection of T cell receptor beta chains follows, all from one sample in a study of blood T cell repertoires in COVID-19. Sequenced by immunoSEQ multiplex PCR; TCRdb stores in-frame clones only, minus some. The top ten hold 20% to 25% of the sample, which has approximately 180,000 clones, 70% to 90% seen once. The specimen sequenced was peripheral blood. All receptors come from a man in his 60s with active or convalescent COVID-19. Both conserved end residues are part of each CDR3. Each record gives: clone size, D gene, J gene, V gene, CDR3 DNA, CDR3 protein. D genes are given only for firm matches. Size tells how often a clone was seen (once, few, many) or the class of an expanded clone, and some rows leave it out.

abundance: NA; d_gene: NA; j_gene: TRBJ1-2; v_gene: TRBV18; CDR3nt: TGTGCCAGCTCAACTACAGGGATCGGCTACACCTTC; CDR3aa: CASSTTGIGYTF
abundance: NA; d_gene: TRBD1; j_gene: TRBJ1-5; v_gene: TRBV19; CDR3nt: TGTGCCAGTAGTATTCTGACAGGGGGCGACCAGCCCCAGCATTTT; CDR3aa: CASSILTGGDQPQHF
abundance: NA; d_gene: TRBD1; j_gene: TRBJ1-2; v_gene: TRBV27; CDR3nt: TGTGCCAGCAGAACCTTCTTCCGGACAGGGTCAAGCTACACCTTC; CDR3aa: CASRTFFRTGSSYTF
abundance: NA; d_gene: NA; j_gene: TRBJ1-5; v_gene: TRBV6-5; CDR3nt: TGTGCCAGCAGACTACGGGACGGCCCGGGAGCCCAGCATTTT; CDR3aa: CASRLRDGPGAQHF
abundance: NA; d_gene: TRBD2; j_gene: TRBJ2-3; v_gene: TRBV5-6; CDR3nt: TGTGCCAGCAGCCTCACTAGCGGGGGGGCCAATACGCAGTATTTT; CDR3aa: CASSLTSGGANTQYF
abundance: NA; d_gene: NA; j_gene: TRBJ1-5; v_gene: TRBV6-2/TRBV6-3; CDR3nt: TGTGCCAGCAGCCGAAACAGGCTTCGGCCCCAGCATTTT; CDR3aa: CASSRNRLRPQHF
abundance: NA; d_gene: NA; j_gene: TRBJ1-1; v_gene: TRBV5-1; CDR3nt: TGCGCCAGCAGCTCAGGTCGGAACACTGAAGCTTTCTTT; CDR3aa: CASSSGRNTEAFF
abundance: NA; d_gene: NA; j_gene: TRBJ1-2; v_gene: TRBV5-1; CDR3nt: TGCGCCAGCAGCTATGACAGTAACTATGGCTACACCTTC; CDR3aa: CASSYDSNYGYTF
abundance: NA; d_gene: NA; j_gene: TRBJ1-2; v_gene: TRBV5-4; CDR3nt: TGTGCCAGCAGCTTGGAGTGGAGAGGCTACACCTTC; CDR3aa: CASSLEWRGYTF
abundance: once; d_gene: NA; j_gene: TRBJ2-3; v_gene: TRBV6-5; CDR3nt: TGTGCCAGCAGCCCCGCGGCTTCGAACGCGCAGTATTTT; CDR3aa: CASSPAASNAQYF
abundance: NA; d_gene: NA; j_gene: TRBJ2-5; v_gene: TRBV5-1; CDR3nt: TGCGCCAGCAGCTTGCGCTCTAGCGCGGTGCAAGAGACCCAGTACTTC; CDR3aa: CASSLRSSAVQETQYF
abundance: NA; d_gene: TRBD2; j_gene: TRBJ2-1; v_gene: TRBV29-1; CDR3nt: TGCAGCGCCCGAGGACTAGCGGGGGTCAACAATGAGCAGTTCTTC; CDR3aa: CSARGLAGVNNEQFF
abundance: NA; d_gene: NA; j_gene: TRBJ2-3; v_gene: TRBV10-3; CDR3nt: TGTGCCATCAGTAACAGTGAAGATACGCAGTATTTT; CDR3aa: CAISNSEDTQYF